Listed here are 21 T cell receptor beta chains from one sample, sequenced in a study of blood T cell repertoires in COVID-19. Profiled with immunoSEQ multiplex PCR; TCRdb holds only in-frame clones, not every one. Among 150,000 to 200,000 clones listed, less than 90% were seen once. Sample: peripheral blood. These TCRs come from an older woman with acute or convalescent COVID-19.

Notes on this clone: Within the sample, other DNA sequences also encode this same CDR3. The chain carries TRBV6-5 and TRBJ1-2; D is ambiguous. This CDR3 contains 13 residues. Germline V lookup: CDR1 MNHEY, CDR2 SVGAGI. Trimming removed 2 bases from V and 2 bases from J, with 6 bases in between. CDR3 sequence (DNA): TGTGCCAGCAGTTACACCCAGAACTATGGCTACACCTTC. Encoded protein: CASSYTQNYGYTF.

V gene TRBV7-9 combines with J gene TRBJ1-1, with unresolved D. The CDR3 spans 13 residues. Germline V gene data show CDR1 as SEHNR and CDR2 as FQNEAQ (reference sequence). The V gene lost 7 bases and the J gene lost 5 bases, with 14 bases spanning the gap. The CDR3 is CASNPRGGTEAFF. In DNA, the CDR3 is TGTGCCAGCAACCCGCGGGGTGGAACTGAAGCTTTCTTT.

This chain links TRBV3-1 (or the pseudogene TRBV3-2) with TRBJ1-6; 10 bases agree with TRBD1. Germline V gene data show CDR1 as LGHDT and CDR2 as YNNKEL (reference sequence). V lost 4 bases, J lost 7 bases, and 1 base stayed unmatched. CDR3 size: 14 residues. The CDR3 loop is CASSRTGGNSPLHF. For the CDR3, the DNA is TGTGCCAGCAGCCGGACAGGGGGAAATTCACCCCTCCACTTT.

The J gene is TRBJ2-1, the V gene TRBV6-5, with D possibly matching TRBD1 (6 bases). V lost 5 bases to trimming and J lost 6 bases, with 17 bases between them. This CDR3 contains 15 residues. The germline gives CDR1 MNHEY, CDR2 SVGAGI. CDR3: CASSPDWGPGNEQFF. CDR3 sequence (DNA): TGTGCCAGCAGTCCGGACTGGGGGCCCGGCAATGAGCAGTTCTTC.

This chain connects TRBV2 to TRBJ1-2; 11 nucleotides align to TRBD1. Trimming took 6 bases from V and 7 from J; bases not matched to a gene: 7. The V gene's germline CDR1 is SNHLY and CDR2 FYNNEI. The CDR3 consists of 14 residues. CDR3 DNA: TGTGCCAGCAGCCAAGGACAGGGGGCGCTTGGCTACACCTTC. Its protein is CASSQGQGALGYTF. The whole variable domain, filled in from reference TRBV2 and TRBJ1-2, reads EPEVTQTPSHQVTQMGQEVILRCVPISNHLYFYWYRQILGQKVEFLVSFYNNEISEKSEIFDDQFSVERPDGSNFTLKIRSTKLEDSAMYFCASSQGQGALGYTFGSGTRLTVV.

In its sample, this clone was seen a few times. The V call is TRBV5-4, the J call TRBJ2-1; maybe TRBD2 (5 bases). The CDR3 length is 15 residues. Germline CDR1 and CDR2: SGHNT and YYREEE (reference sequence). Trimming took off 4 bases at V and 8 bases at J, with 19 bases between the two ends. The CDR3 nucleotides read TGTGCCAGCAGCCGGAGGCTTGGTTTATTGGATGAGCAGTTCTTC. It codes for CASSRRLGLLDEQFF.

This chain connects TRBV18 to TRBJ2-2, with 10 bases identical to TRBD1. J was trimmed by 2 bases and V by 6 bases; bases with no gene match: 6. CDR3 length equals 16 residues. Germline V gene data show CDR1 as KGHSH and CDR2 as LQKENI. The CDR3 loop reads CASSRQGALNTGELFF. CDR3 DNA: TGTGCCAGCTCCCGACAGGGGGCCCTAAACACCGGGGAGCTGTTTTTT.

The V call is TRBV24-1, the J call TRBJ2-7; TRBD2 matches 11 bases. Germline CDR1 and CDR2: KGHDR and SFDVKD. J gave up 6 bases and V 4 bases, and 10 bases lay outside the gene matches. CDR3 size: 16 residues. Here the CDR3 DNA reads TGTGCCACCAGTGACCCCACTAGCGGGAGCAGCGGCGAGCAGTACTTC. The encoded protein is CATSDPTSGSSGEQYF.

This clone was counted a few times. The rearrangement links TRBV5-4 to TRBJ1-4; D perhaps matches TRBD1 (5 bases). CDR1 and CDR2 (germline): SGHNT, YYREEE (reference sequence). V dropped 4 bases and J dropped 5 bases, with 12 bases sitting between them. The CDR3 totals 14 residues. This chain's CDR3 is CASSPGFRNEKLFF. DNA of the CDR3: TGTGCCAGCAGCCCAGGGTTCAGGAATGAAAAACTGTTTTTT.

The chain couples TRBV9 to TRBJ2-2, with D possibly TRBD1 on 5 matching bases. Germline values: CDR1 SGDLS, CDR2 YYNGEE. This CDR3 comprises 15 residues. Trimming shortened V by 1 base and J by 4 bases, and 11 bases separated the two germline ends. Here the CDR3 DNA reads TGTGCCAGCAGCGTACAGGGCAGTCCCACCGGGGAGCTGTTTTTT. Protein: CASSVQGSPTGELFF.

This chain joins TRBV6-5 and TRBJ2-7, with 10 bases that match TRBD1. CDR1 and CDR2 from the germline V gene are MNHEY and SVGAGI. The CDR3 covers 12 residues. V was clipped by 6 bases and J by 5 bases; unmatched bases: 1. CDR3: CASRDRGHEQYF. CDR3 sequence (DNA): TGTGCCAGCAGAGACAGGGGGCACGAGCAGTACTTC.

The chain carries TRBV7-9 and TRBJ2-7; 9 nucleotides match TRBD2. The ends lost 5 bases at V and 2 bases at J; junction bases unmatched: 7. Per the germline V gene, CDR1 is SEHNR and CDR2 is FQNEAQ (reference sequence). This CDR3 has 15 residues. The CDR3 here is CASSLGLAGPYEQYF. Written as DNA, the CDR3 is TGTGCCAGCAGCCTGGGGCTAGCGGGGCCCTACGAGCAGTACTTC.

This CDR3 is CASSAGVPDTQYF. The CDR3 DNA follows: TGTGCCAGCAGCGCAGGGGTCCCAGATACGCAGTATTTT. The chain carries TRBV13 and TRBJ2-3, with a weak D call TRBD1 (6 bases). The germline V and J ends were trimmed by 5 bases and 4 bases, with 10 bases remaining between them. CDR3 length: 13 residues. Germline CDR1 and CDR2: PRHDT and FYEKMQ (reference sequence).

The chain combines TRBV6-5 with TRBJ1-5; 8 nucleotides line up with TRBD1. CDR3 size: 14 residues. The ends lost 6 bases at V and 4 bases at J; junction bases unmatched: 5. Germline V lookup: CDR1 MNHEY, CDR2 SVGAGI. The CDR3: CASRADRENQPQHF. The CDR3, as DNA: TGTGCCAGCAGGGCGGACAGGGAGAATCAGCCCCAGCATTTT.

This clone was observed once. J is TRBJ2-1 and V is TRBV7-2; the D gene is possibly TRBD2 (5 bases). The V gene lost 0 bases and the J gene lost 12 bases, with 9 bases spanning the gap. In germline, CDR1 is SGHTA, CDR2 FQGNSA. The CDR3 sequence is 12 residues long. CDR3 sequence (DNA): TGTGCCAGCAGCTTAGCAGCGGAGAGGCAGTTCTTC. This codes for CASSLAAERQFF.

This clone has only a few counts. The chain links TRBV19 to TRBJ2-7; D may be TRBD2 (7 bases). This CDR3 comprises 14 residues. V shed 4 bases and J shed 3 bases, with 13 bases lying between them. In germline, CDR1 is LNHDA, CDR2 SQIVND (reference sequence). CDR3 sequence reads: CASSNGQRGYEQYF. The DNA of the CDR3 is TGTGCCAGTAGTAATGGACAGCGGGGCTACGAGCAGTACTTC.

The rearrangement joins TRBV28 to TRBJ2-1; TRBD2 matches at 7 bases. Germline CDR1 and CDR2: MDHEN and SYDVKM. V trimming: 8 bases; J trimming: 10 bases; junction bases outside the gene matches: 11. The length of the CDR3 is 13 residues. Here the CDR3 DNA reads TGTGCCAGCGGACGACTAGCAAGAGGCGAGCAGTTCTTC. It translates to CASGRLARGEQFF.

This chain joins TRBV2 and TRBJ2-2; no firm D call. CDR3 length equals 13 residues. The germline gives CDR1 SNHLY, CDR2 FYNNEI. V dropped 3 bases and J dropped 6 bases, with 8 bases sitting between them. The chain's CDR3 is CASSDLEAGELFF. CDR3 nucleotide sequence: TGTGCCAGCAGTGATCTAGAGGCCGGGGAGCTGTTTTTT.

V gene TRBV7-2 combines with J gene TRBJ2-2, with 8 nucleotides matching TRBD1. The germline gives CDR1 SGHTA, CDR2 FQGNSA. V was pared by 5 bases and J by 10 bases, with 9 bases of the junction left unmatched. The CDR3 length is 14 residues. This CDR3 is CASSRGQGREELFF. CDR3 DNA: TGTGCCAGCAGCCGTGGACAGGGCAGGGAGGAGCTGTTTTTT.

The chain combines TRBV2 with TRBJ1-2, with unresolved D. Per the germline V gene, CDR1 is SNHLY and CDR2 is FYNNEI. V lost 7 bases, J lost 0 bases, and 6 bases lay in between. The CDR3 has 12 residues. CDR3 amino acids: CASNRTNYGYTF. In nucleotides, the CDR3 is TGTGCCAGCAACAGAACTAACTATGGCTACACCTTC.

The chain carries TRBV29-1 and TRBJ1-1; D might be TRBD1 (6 bases). The germline V gene has CDR1 SQVTM and CDR2 ANQGSEA. The CDR3 length is 13 residues. Trimming shortened V by 5 bases and J by 0 bases, and 10 bases separated the two germline ends. The CDR3 loop reads CSVSRDMNTEAFF. CDR3 DNA: TGCAGCGTTTCCAGGGACATGAACACTGAAGCTTTCTTT.